The 16 T cell receptor beta chains below all came from one sample that was sequenced in a study of blood T cells in healthy people across ages. Sample-barcoded 5' priming and a J-beta primer mix drove a second PCR of about 7 to 11 cycles. TCRdb redid the calling of the 5' RACE reads with MiXCR, one entry per CDR3 protein. This table holds 540,000 or so distinct CDR3 sequences, less than 25% found once. This sample also belongs to another study, concerning T cells of mothers and their children.

Sequencing input: blood. These receptors originate from a boy between 5 and 17 years old in good health.

This clonotype was seen only a few times. This sequence joins TRBV7-8 and TRBJ2-1, with 7 bases fitting TRBD2. The CDR3 totals 16 residues. V gave up 5 bases and J gave up 4 bases; unmatched junction bases: 11. The V gene's germline CDR1 is SGHVS and CDR2 FQNEAQ. CDR3 loop: CASSEMTSSAYNEQFF. DNA for the CDR3: TGTGCCAGCAGCGAGATGACTAGCTCGGCGTACAATGAGCAGTTCTTC.

The rearrangement links TRBV18 to TRBJ2-5, with TRBD2 as a possible D gene (5 bases). Trimming pared 8 bases from V and 1 base from J, leaving 20 bases between. The CDR3 has 16 amino acids. Germline V gene data show CDR1 as KGHSH and CDR2 as LQKENI. The CDR3 DNA sequence: TGTGCCAGCCCCCCTACCGGGGTCACGCTCCAAGAGACCCAGTACTTC. It is translated as CASPPTGVTLQETQYF.

The V call is TRBV27, the J call TRBJ2-7; D is tentatively TRBD1 or TRBD2 (5 bases each). The CDR3 spans 13 residues. The germline V gene encodes CDR1 MNHEY and CDR2 SMNVEV (reference sequence). Trimming took off 6 bases at V and 7 bases at J, with 16 bases between the two ends. The CDR3 region has the DNA TGTGCCAGCAGCACCGGGGCGCACGAGGAGCAGTACTTC. Protein sequence: CASSTGAHEEQYF.

J is TRBJ2-7 and V is TRBV7-8, with D possibly being TRBD1 (6 bases). The CDR3 contains 14 residues. The germline V and J ends were trimmed by 5 bases and 3 bases, with 14 bases remaining between them. The V gene's germline CDR1 is SGHVS and CDR2 FQNEAQ. For the CDR3, the DNA is TGTGCCAGCAGCCGGACAGTTTCGGACTACGAGCAGTACTTC. Translated: CASSRTVSDYEQYF. The entire variable domain, with the rest obtained from reference TRBV7-8 and TRBJ2-7, is as follows: GAGVSQSPRYKVAKRGQDVALRCDPISGHVSLFWYQQALGQGPEFLTYFQNEAQLDKSGLPSDRFFAERPEGSVSTLKIQRTQQEDSAVYLCASSRTVSDYEQYFGPGTRLTVT.

V is TRBV6-2 or TRBV6-3 and J is TRBJ2-1, with 12 bases aligning to TRBD2. CDR1 is MNHEY and CDR2 is SVGEGT in the germline V gene. The CDR3 extends over 16 amino acids. The V gene end was trimmed by 2 bases and the J gene end by 5 bases; junction bases not matched to a gene: 4. The CDR3: CASSYHGLAGNNEQFF. CDR3 DNA: TGTGCCAGCAGTTACCATGGACTAGCGGGAAACAATGAGCAGTTCTTC.

V is TRBV3-1 and J is TRBJ2-5; possible D gene TRBD1, 6 bases. Judging by the DNA end, TRBJ2-7 fits better; the J call may be wrong. Germline CDR1 and CDR2: LGHDT and YNNKEL (reference sequence). The CDR3 length is 14 residues. CDR3 coding DNA: TGTGCCAGCACCGCGGACCGGGACACCCACGAGCAGTACTTC. This codes for CASTADRDTHEQYF.

This clonotype occurred a few times. This chain uses TRBV20-1 with TRBJ2-7, with TRBD2 matching 7 bases. Germline values: CDR1 DFQATT, CDR2 SNEGSKA (reference sequence). Unmatched junction bases numbered 8, after V lost 6 bases and J lost 0 bases. The CDR3 has 14 residues. CDR3: CSANGEGSSYEQYF. CDR3 DNA: TGCAGTGCAAATGGGGAGGGTAGCTCCTACGAGCAGTACTTC.

Only a few counts were recorded for this clonotype. The chain couples TRBV7-2 to TRBJ1-2; D remains ambiguous. The CDR3 spans 15 residues. Germline CDR1 is SGHTA and CDR2 is FQGNSA. Trimming pared 2 bases from V and 4 bases from J, leaving 14 bases between. The CDR3 nucleotides read TGTGCCAGCAGCTTATACACCGGAAATAGCTATGGCTACACCTTC. As protein: CASSLYTGNSYGYTF.

This clonotype was observed a handful of times. The chain carries TRBV20-1 and TRBJ1-4; possibly TRBD1 for D (6 bases). The CDR3 totals 11 residues. V was clipped by 6 bases and J by 8 bases, with 10 bases between them. Germline CDR1 and CDR2: DFQATT and SNEGSKA (reference sequence). CDR3 sequence: CSARDTEKLFF. In DNA form, the CDR3 reads TGCAGTGCCAGGGACACAGAAAAACTGTTTTTT.

The sample holds a few counts of this clonotype. CDR3 region: CSVDGMEGQTYEQYF. CDR3 sequence (DNA): TGCAGCGTTGACGGCATGGAGGGCCAGACCTACGAGCAGTACTTC. The V and J genes are TRBV29-1 and TRBJ2-5, with a possible D match to TRBD2 (6 bases). The DNA matches TRBJ2-7 better at its end, which makes the J call doubtful. The CDR3 totals 15 residues. CDR1 and CDR2 from the germline V gene are SQVTM and ANQGSEA.

This clonotype was found many times. The CDR3 region has the DNA TGCAGTGCTAGAGATAATCTGTCCGGGACAGGGGCTAGTCAGCCCCAGCATTTT. Its protein is CSARDNLSGTGASQPQHF. The chain employs TRBV20-1 and TRBJ1-5; TRBD1 agrees at 10 bases. The germline V gene has CDR1 DFQATT and CDR2 SNEGSKA (reference sequence). This CDR3 contains 18 residues. V shed 0 bases, J shed 6 bases, and the junction held 14 bases outside the gene matches.

This clonotype showed up just a few times. The V gene is TRBV5-4, the J gene TRBJ1-1, with D hard to call. The CDR3 loop spans 12 amino acids. The V gene's germline CDR1 is SGHNT and CDR2 YYREEE (reference sequence). V lost 4 bases to trimming and J lost 2 bases, with 6 bases between them. The CDR3: CASSKINTEAFF. CDR3 bases: TGTGCCAGCAGCAAGATTAACACTGAAGCTTTCTTT.

This clonotype was counted a few times. This chain joins TRBV4-2 and TRBJ2-7; 9 bases line up with TRBD1. The V gene's germline CDR1 is LGHNA and CDR2 YNFKEQ. V dropped 3 bases and J dropped 3; count of bases not matched to a gene: 6. The CDR3 consists of 15 residues. The CDR3 DNA sequence: TGTGCCAGCAGCCAGTCAGACAGGGGGGGCTACGAGCAGTACTTC. It translates to CASSQSDRGGYEQYF.

This chain links TRBV10-3 with TRBJ2-5; no clear D gene. The DNA matches TRBJ2-7 better at its end, which makes the J call doubtful. The CDR3 has 14 amino acids. The germline V gene has CDR1 ENHRY and CDR2 SYGVKD. The CDR3 nucleotides read TGTGCCATCAGTGGATCTCAGGTCACCTACGAGCAGTACTTC. Amino acids: CAISGSQVTYEQYF.

This clonotype occurred many times. J is TRBJ2-5 and V is TRBV9; D unresolved. Germline loops: CDR1 SGDLS, CDR2 YYNGEE. The CDR3 consists of 15 residues. V lost 3 bases and J 1 base, leaving 13 bases between the germline ends. The CDR3 nucleotides are TGTGCCAGCAGCGCGGCGGTCTATGGCCAAGAGACCCAGTACTTC. Translated: CASSAAVYGQETQYF.

In this sample, this clonotype turned up a few times. V gene TRBV6-2 or TRBV6-3 combines with J gene TRBJ2-7, with 8 nucleotides matching TRBD1. Germline V gene sequence: CDR1 MNHEY, CDR2 SVGEGT. The V segment lost 2 bases and the J segment 4 bases; nucleotides outside the gene matches: 4. The CDR3 loop spans 14 amino acids. The DNA of the CDR3 is TGTGCCAGCAGTTACGGGACAGGCAATTACGAGCAGTACTTC. It yields the protein CASSYGTGNYEQYF.